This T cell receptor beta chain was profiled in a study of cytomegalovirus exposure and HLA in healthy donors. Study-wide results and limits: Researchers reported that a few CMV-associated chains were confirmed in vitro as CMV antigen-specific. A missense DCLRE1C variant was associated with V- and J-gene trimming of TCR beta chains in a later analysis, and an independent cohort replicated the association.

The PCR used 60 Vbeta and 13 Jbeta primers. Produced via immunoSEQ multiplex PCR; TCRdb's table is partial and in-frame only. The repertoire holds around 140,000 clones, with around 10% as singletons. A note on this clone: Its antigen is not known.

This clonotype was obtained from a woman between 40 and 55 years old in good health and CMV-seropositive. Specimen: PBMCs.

The DNA of the CDR3 is TGTGCCAGCAGTGTACAGGGAGGGGTCACTGAAGCTTTCTTT. Amino acid sequence: CASSVQGGVTEAFF. J is TRBJ1-1 and V is TRBV25-1, with D possibly TRBD1 on 6 matching bases. The ends were cut back, 4 bases at V and 4 bases at J, with 13 bases in the middle. There are 14 residues in the CDR3. Germline-derived CDR1 and CDR2 are MGHDK and SYGVNS.